By share of the sample, the clone carrying this T cell receptor beta chain is medium-sized (0.01 to 0.1%). Its specificity is not known. Rearranged V-D-J TRB sequences were amplified with a mixed TRB-A/B primer pool. From the multiplex PCR reads, TCRdb called clonotypes with MiXCR, one entry per CDR3 protein. The sample yields some 1,500 distinct CDR3 sequences, around 25% seen once. The template was genomic DNA from peripheral blood, not RNA. The data were obtained in a study of T cell repertoires in aging, cancer and after chemotherapy. Regarding the study as a whole: Immunological memory after chemotherapy cannot be judged from the repertoire data.

The source material was blood. The receptor was isolated from a human donor with a solid tumor.

CDR3 DNA sequence: TGTGCCAGCGCCCCATCCGGGGGCTGGGGCTATGGCTACACCTTC. Amino acid sequence: CASAPSGGWGYGYTF. The rearrangement uses TRBV6-5 and TRBJ1-2; a weak D match, TRBD1 (6 bases). Per germline, CDR1 MNHEY and CDR2 SVGAGI. V lost 8 bases, J lost 4 bases, and 20 bases lay in between. This CDR3 comprises 15 residues.